This is a list of T cell receptor beta chains from one sample in a study of T cell responses to AZD1222 COVID-19 vaccine. TCRdb keeps only in-frame clones here, not all; method: immunoSEQ multiplex PCR. This sample has approximately 90,000 clones, with roughly 90% found just once. The sample consisted of peripheral blood, taken 28 days after the second AZD1222 dose. The receptors shown here come from an adult who received the AZD1222 COVID-19 vaccine. CDR3s leave out the opening cysteine and the closing phenylalanine or tryptophan.

TRBV4-1,ASTPGLLFSYNEQF
TRBV18,ASSPQGNFGNTIY
TRBV7-9,ASSLDGGTGYT
TRBV11-2,ASSRTSSYNSPLH
TRBV5-1,ASSDRSYGYT
TRBV6-5,ASSRDRVDTGELF
TRBV18,ASSLNRDTEAF
TRBV12-3/TRBV12-4,ASEGGTNYGYT
TRBV6-4,ASSDTPTGRTTGNTIY
TRBV5-1,ASSLPTGGTGNTIY
TRBV3-1/TRBV3-2,ASSPRDRSTDTQY
TRBV7-9,ASSLVGGYGYT
TRBV3-1/TRBV3-2,ASRSTFTPDGYT
TRBV7-3,ASSLERRGRGTEAF
TRBV27,ASSFARDYYGYT
TRBV27,ASSLTGSGNTIY
TRBV30,AWRTGQTKMGYT
TRBV30,AGHGGEAF
TRBV10-3,AISESGPSSYNEQF
TRBV9,ASSVLPSTTDTQY
TRBV12-3/TRBV12-4,ASSLSETQY
TRBV28,ASSGRSTS
TRBV7-3,ASSPRDGFGYT
TRBV15,ATSREGHSGANVLT
TRBV6-2/TRBV6-3,ASSYTDSFYGYT
TRBV3-1/TRBV3-2,ASSPYQETQY
TRBV4-3,ASSQLLAVNTGELF
TRBV12-3/TRBV12-4,ASSLRFNEKLF
TRBV5-4,ASSFATSNTGELF
TRBV30,AWTRTANTGELF
TRBV4-3,ASSQEDRVEEKLF
TRBV30,AWRGLRETQY
TRBV4-2,ASSHPPSRLAGSGELF
TRBV5-1,ASSPATENWDNEQF
TRBV5-1,ASSLQGQGGEQY
TRBV4-2,ASSPTGNTEAF
TRBV5-6,ASSRETTGLSRELF
TRBV11-2,ASSLRDPVTADYGYT
TRBV5-8,ASSLDLGRVNQPQH
TRBV19,ASSSGSPTRQY
TRBV7-2,ASGTSGAGGANVLT